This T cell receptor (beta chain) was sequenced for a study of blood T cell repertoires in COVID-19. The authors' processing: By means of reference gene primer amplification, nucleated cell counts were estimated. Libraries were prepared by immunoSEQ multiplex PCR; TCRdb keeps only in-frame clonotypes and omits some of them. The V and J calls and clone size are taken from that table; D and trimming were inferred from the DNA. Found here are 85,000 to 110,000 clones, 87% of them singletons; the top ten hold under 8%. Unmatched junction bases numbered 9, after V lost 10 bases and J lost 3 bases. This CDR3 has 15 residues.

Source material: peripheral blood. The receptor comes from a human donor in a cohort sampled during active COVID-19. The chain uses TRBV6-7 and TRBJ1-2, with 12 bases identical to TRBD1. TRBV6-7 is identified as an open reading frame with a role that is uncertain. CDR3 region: CATPGQGARDYGYTF. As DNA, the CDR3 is TGTGCCACCCCGGGACAGGGGGCTCGGGACTATGGCTACACCTTC.